Listed here are 12 T cell receptor beta chains from one sample, sequenced in a study of cytomegalovirus exposure and HLA in healthy donors. Clones were read by immunoSEQ multiplex PCR, and TCRdb kept only the in-frame ones, dropping some. The sample records 180,000 or so clones, about nine tenths being singletons. The sequenced material came from PBMCs. The receptor set was obtained from a man aged 30-40 years in good health and CMV-seropositive.

This chain joins TRBV6-1 and TRBJ1-5; a possible D gene is TRBD1 (5 bases). The CDR3 is 15 amino acids. V was cut by 6 bases and J by 0 bases, with 12 bases left in between. Germline assignment: CDR1 MNHNS and CDR2 SASEGT. The CDR3 sequence: CASRGGTVSNQPQHF. The CDR3 DNA is TGTGCCAGCAGAGGAGGGACGGTTAGCAATCAGCCCCAGCATTTT.

V and J are TRBV11-2 and TRBJ2-1, with 7 positions matching TRBD2. Germline V gene lookup returns CDR1 SGHAT and CDR2 FQNNGV. J was trimmed by 0 bases and V by 1 base; bases with no gene match: 6. The CDR3 runs 17 residues. CDR3 DNA: TGTGCCAGCAGCTTAGTTGGGGGGGTAAGCTCCTACAATGAGCAGTTCTTC. It is translated as CASSLVGGVSSYNEQFF. Variable domain in full (rest from reference TRBV11-2 and TRBJ2-1): EAGVAQSPRYKIIEKRQSVAFWCNPISGHATLYWYQQILGQGPKLLIQFQNNGVVDDSQLPKDRFSAERLKGVDSTLKIQPAKLEDSAVYLCASSLVGGVSSYNEQFFGPGTRLTVL.

This clone was seen more than once but under ten times. This CDR3 is also generated by other DNA sequences in the sample. The chain joins TRBV27 to TRBJ1-2; 10 bases map to TRBD1. After removal of 3 bases from V and 5 bases from J, the junction contained 3 bases not matched to a gene. Per germline, CDR1 MNHEY and CDR2 SMNVEV (reference sequence). The CDR3 runs to 14 residues. CDR3 coding DNA: TGTGCCAGCAGTTTGTCGGGACAGGGGTATGGCTACACCTTC. It translates to CASSLSGQGYGYTF.

This chain uses TRBV29-1 with TRBJ2-1, with D tentatively TRBD1 (6 bases). The V end was cut by 7 bases, the J end by 12 bases, with 22 bases between. The CDR3 has 13 amino acids. In germline, CDR1 is SQVTM, CDR2 ANQGSEA. The CDR3 loop is CSGGQGDGHGQFF. The CDR3 nucleotides read TGCAGCGGGGGGCAGGGCGACGGCCATGGGCAGTTCTTC.

The V gene is TRBV6-1, the J gene TRBJ1-4, with D hard to call. The CDR3 sequence is 14 residues long. The germline CDR1 and CDR2 sequences are MNHNS and SASEGT. V lost 3 bases and J lost 8, with 13 bases in between. The CDR3 DNA follows: TGTGCCAGCAGTGAGAGTGCTAGCTGGGAAAAACTGTTTTTT. Protein sequence: CASSESASWEKLFF.

A single count supports this clone. This chain links TRBV19 with TRBJ1-5, with unresolved D. Between the trimmed V and J ends, which lost 6 bases and 4 bases, there was a span of 13 bases. Germline V gene data show CDR1 as LNHDA and CDR2 as SQIVND (reference sequence). CDR3 length: 14 residues. The CDR3 DNA reads TGTGCCAGTAGAGAGTGGGCGCCTAATCAGCCCCAGCATTTT. Translating it yields CASREWAPNQPQHF.

The chain joins TRBV7-9 to TRBJ2-7; TRBD2 might be the D (7 bases). V shed 6 bases and J shed 7 bases, with 13 bases lying between them. From germline, CDR1 is SEHNR and CDR2 FQNEAQ (reference sequence). CDR3 length: 12 residues. CDR3 in amino acids: CASSYGGLEQYF. In DNA form, the CDR3 reads TGTGCCAGCAGTTACGGGGGGCTTGAGCAGTACTTC.

The chain carries TRBV27 and TRBJ2-7, with a tentative D call TRBD2 (5 bases). Germline V gene lookup returns CDR1 MNHEY and CDR2 SMNVEV (reference sequence). V shed 6 bases and J shed 3 bases, with 15 bases lying between them. CDR3 length equals 14 residues. The CDR3 region has the DNA TGTGCCAGCAGCCTTCGGGGTTACTTCTACGAGCAGTACTTC. Translation: CASSLRGYFYEQYF.

The genes are TRBV11-2 and TRBJ2-7; 9 bases match TRBD1. With V trimmed by 4 bases and J by 1 base, 2 bases remained unmatched. This CDR3 comprises 14 residues. Germline V lookup: CDR1 SGHAT, CDR2 FQNNGV. The CDR3 coding sequence is TGTGCCAGCAGCTATGGACAGGGGTCCTACGAGCAGTACTTC. Translating it yields CASSYGQGSYEQYF.

This clone was found once. V usage is TRBV2 and J usage is TRBJ2-7; TRBD2 agrees at 8 bases. The CDR3 is 14 amino acids. From germline, CDR1 is SNHLY and CDR2 FYNNEI. The junction had 7 bases not matched to a gene; V was cut back by 5 bases and J by 4 bases. The CDR3 sequence: CASSRGGKLYEQYF. The CDR3 DNA sequence: TGTGCCAGCAGTCGCGGGGGGAAATTGTACGAGCAGTACTTC. The complete variable domain, with remaining parts taken from reference TRBV2 and TRBJ2-7, reads EPEVTQTPSHQVTQMGQEVILRCVPISNHLYFYWYRQILGQKVEFLVSFYNNEISEKSEIFDDQFSVERPDGSNFTLKIRSTKLEDSAMYFCASSRGGKLYEQYFGPGTRLTVT.

The chain uses TRBV2 and TRBJ2-7; 12 positions match TRBD2. CDR3 length: 15 residues. Germline loops: CDR1 SNHLY, CDR2 FYNNEI. The V segment lost 6 bases and the J segment 4 bases; nucleotides outside the gene matches: 7. CDR3 sequence: CASSPTSGSRYEQYF. The CDR3 DNA sequence: TGTGCCAGCAGCCCGACTAGCGGGAGTCGGTACGAGCAGTACTTC.

V usage is TRBV9 and J usage is TRBJ2-5, with TRBD1 identical over 9 bases. This CDR3 is built from 15 residues. Trimming removed 2 bases from V and 5 bases from J; junction bases left unmatched: 7. Germline CDR1 SGDLS, CDR2 YYNGEE. DNA for the CDR3: TGTGCCAGCAGCGTTAAGGGGGACAGGGACGAGACCCAGTACTTC. Translating gives CASSVKGDRDETQYF. Full variable domain (missing parts from reference TRBV9 and TRBJ2-5): DSGVTQTPKHLITATGQRVTLRCSPRSGDLSVYWYQQSLDQGLQFLIQYYNGEERAKGNILERFSAQQFPDLHSELNLSSLELGDSALYFCASSVKGDRDETQYFGPGTRLLVL.